This T cell receptor beta chain was documented in a study of OX40 agonist ivuxolimab in advanced cancers. Produced via immunoSEQ multiplex PCR; TCRdb's table is partial and in-frame only. This sample has 50,000 or so clones; about 83% occur once, and the top ten carry roughly 2.7%. The CDR3 covers 13 residues. CDR1 is MNHEY and CDR2 is SVGAGI in the germline V gene. Losses at the gene ends were 6 bases for V and 3 bases for J; bases not matched to a gene: 4. This rearrangement joins TRBV6-5 to TRBJ2-7; 8 bases match TRBD2. The source was CD4+ or CD8+ T cells sorted from blood, collected in a trial of the OX40 agonist ivuxolimab. This clonotype was sampled from an adult with an advanced solid tumor such as melanoma, head and neck, liver or kidney cancer. The CDR3 region is CASSHGGVYEQYF. The CDR3 nucleotides read TGTGCCAGCAGCCACGGGGGGGTCTACGAGCAGTACTTC.